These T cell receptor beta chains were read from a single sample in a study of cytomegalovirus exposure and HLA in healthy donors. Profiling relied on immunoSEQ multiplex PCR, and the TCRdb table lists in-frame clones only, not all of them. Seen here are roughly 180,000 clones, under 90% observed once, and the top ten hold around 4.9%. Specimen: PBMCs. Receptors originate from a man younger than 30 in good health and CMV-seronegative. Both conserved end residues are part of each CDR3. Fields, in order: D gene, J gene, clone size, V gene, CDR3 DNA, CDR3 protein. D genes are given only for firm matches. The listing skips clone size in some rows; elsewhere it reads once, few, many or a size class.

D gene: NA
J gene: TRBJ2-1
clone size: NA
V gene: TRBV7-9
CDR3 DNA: TGTGCCAGCAGCTCTAAGCTTGAGCAGTTCTTC
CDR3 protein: CASSSKLEQFF

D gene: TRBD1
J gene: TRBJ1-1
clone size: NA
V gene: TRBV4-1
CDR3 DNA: TGCGCCAGCAGCCAAGAAGGACAGGGGGGGACTGAAGCTTTCTTT
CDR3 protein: CASSQEGQGGTEAFF

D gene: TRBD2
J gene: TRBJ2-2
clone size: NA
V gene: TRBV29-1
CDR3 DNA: TGCAGCGTTGAAGGTAGCGGGGGCGGGGAGCTGTTTTTT
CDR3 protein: CSVEGSGGGELFF

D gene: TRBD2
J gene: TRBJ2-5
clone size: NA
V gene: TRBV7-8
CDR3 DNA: TGTGCCAGCAGGTCCGGGACTAGTGGGCGGAGGGGAGAGACCCAGTACTTC
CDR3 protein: CASRSGTSGRRGETQYF

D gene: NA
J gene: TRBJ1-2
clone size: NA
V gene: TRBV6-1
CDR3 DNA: TGTGCCAGCAGTGCATTGACAGACGTGCGAAGTGGCTACACCTTC
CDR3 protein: CASSALTDVRSGYTF

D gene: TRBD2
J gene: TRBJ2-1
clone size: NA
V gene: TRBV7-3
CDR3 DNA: TGTGCCAGCAGCTCAATTACCGGACTAGCGGGAGCTGAGCAGTTCTTC
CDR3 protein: CASSSITGLAGAEQFF

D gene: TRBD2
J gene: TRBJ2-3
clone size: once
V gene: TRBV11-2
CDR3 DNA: TGTGCCAGCAGCTTAGAACTAGCGGGAAACACAGATACGCAGTATTTT
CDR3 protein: CASSLELAGNTDTQYF

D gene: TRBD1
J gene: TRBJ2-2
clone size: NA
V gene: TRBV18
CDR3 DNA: TGTGCCAGCTCGCAAAGGACCGGGACAGCGAACACCGGGGAGCTGTTTTTT
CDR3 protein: CASSQRTGTANTGELFF

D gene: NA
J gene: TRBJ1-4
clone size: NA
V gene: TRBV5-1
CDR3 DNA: TGCGCCAGCACTCAGGGGCCTAATGAAGAACTGTTTTTT
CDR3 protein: CASTQGPNEELFF

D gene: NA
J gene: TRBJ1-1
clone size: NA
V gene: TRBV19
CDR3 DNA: TGTGCCAGTAAATTACAGGGAACACGACACCTGAACACTGAAGCTTTCTTT
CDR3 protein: CASKLQGTRHLNTEAFF

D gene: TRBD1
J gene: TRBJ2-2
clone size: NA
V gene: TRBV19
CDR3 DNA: TGTGCCAGTAGTATCCCCGGACAGGGGCCCGCCGGGGAGCTGTTTTTT
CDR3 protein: CASSIPGQGPAGELFF

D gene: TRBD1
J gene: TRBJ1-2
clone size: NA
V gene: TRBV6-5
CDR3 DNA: TGTGCCAGCAGTTTCGGACAGGGCCCTAACTATGGCTACACCTTC
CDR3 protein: CASSFGQGPNYGYTF

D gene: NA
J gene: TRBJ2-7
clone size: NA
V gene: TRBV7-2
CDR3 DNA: TGTGCCAGCAGCCCAAGGGCAGGGGAGAATTACGAGCAGTACTTC
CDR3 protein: CASSPRAGENYEQYF

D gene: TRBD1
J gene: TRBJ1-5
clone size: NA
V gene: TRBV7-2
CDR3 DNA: TGTGCCAGCAGCTTAGCTGGGACAGGAGAGGAGCCCCAGCATTTT
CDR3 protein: CASSLAGTGEEPQHF

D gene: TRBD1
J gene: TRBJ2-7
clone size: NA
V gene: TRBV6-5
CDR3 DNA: TGTGCCAGCAGTTACCTGACAGGGGCCGCACCCTACGAGCAGTACTTC
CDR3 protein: CASSYLTGAAPYEQYF

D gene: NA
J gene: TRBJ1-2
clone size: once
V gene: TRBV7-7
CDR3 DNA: TGTGCTAGCAGCTTCCGGGGTTACACCTTC
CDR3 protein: CASSFRGYTF

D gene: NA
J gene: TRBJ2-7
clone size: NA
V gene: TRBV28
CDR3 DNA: TGTGCCAGCAGTCCTAGCGTACCCAGCGAGCAGTACTTC
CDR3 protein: CASSPSVPSEQYF

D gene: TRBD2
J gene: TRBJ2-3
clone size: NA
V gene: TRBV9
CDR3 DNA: TGTGCCAGCAGCGTAGTAGCGGGGGGCACAGATACGCAGTATTTT
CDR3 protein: CASSVVAGGTDTQYF

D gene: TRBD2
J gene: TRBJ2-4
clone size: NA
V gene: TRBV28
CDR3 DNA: TGTGCCAGCAGTCGTGGGACTAGCGGGAGGGGATACATTCAGTACTTC
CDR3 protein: CASSRGTSGRGYIQYF

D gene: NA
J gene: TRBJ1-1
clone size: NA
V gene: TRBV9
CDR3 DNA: TGTGCCAGCAGCCCCCGGCCGGGAATGAACACTGAAGCTTTCTTT
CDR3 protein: CASSPRPGMNTEAFF

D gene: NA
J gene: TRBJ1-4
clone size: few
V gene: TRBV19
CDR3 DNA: TGTGCCAGTAGGCAGACAGTCGTCTATGAAAAACTGTTTTTT
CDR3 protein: CASRQTVVYEKLFF

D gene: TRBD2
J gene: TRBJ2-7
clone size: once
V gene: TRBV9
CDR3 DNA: TGTGCCAGCAGCGTAGACGGGGGGTTAATCAACGAGCAGTACTTC
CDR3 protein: CASSVDGGLINEQYF

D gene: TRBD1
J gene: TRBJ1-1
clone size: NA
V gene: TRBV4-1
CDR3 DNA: TGCGCCAGCAGTTTGGACAGGGGGAACACTGAAGCTTTCTTT
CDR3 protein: CASSLDRGNTEAFF

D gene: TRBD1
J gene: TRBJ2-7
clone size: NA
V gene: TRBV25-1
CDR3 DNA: TGTGCCAGCAGTAACCTGGACAGGGTGGCCGAGCAGTACTTC
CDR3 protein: CASSNLDRVAEQYF

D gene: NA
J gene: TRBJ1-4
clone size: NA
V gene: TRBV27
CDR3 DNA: TGTGCCAGCAGTTTCCCCGACAGGCCTAATGAAAAACTGTTTTTT
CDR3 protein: CASSFPDRPNEKLFF

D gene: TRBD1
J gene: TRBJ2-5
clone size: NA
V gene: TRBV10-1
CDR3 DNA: TGCGCCAGTACGACAGGGGAAGAGACCCAGTACTTC
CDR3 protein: CASTTGEETQYF

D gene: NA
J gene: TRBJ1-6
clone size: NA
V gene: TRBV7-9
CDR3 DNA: TGTGCCAGCAGCTTAAGCAATTCACCCCTCCACTTT
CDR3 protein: CASSLSNSPLHF

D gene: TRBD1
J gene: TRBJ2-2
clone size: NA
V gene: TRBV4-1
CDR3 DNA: TGCGCCAGCAGCCAAACAGGGGGGTGGAATACCGGGGAGCTGTTTTTT
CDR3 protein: CASSQTGGWNTGELFF

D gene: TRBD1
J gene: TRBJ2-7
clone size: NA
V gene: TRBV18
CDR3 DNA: TGTGCCAGCTCGACGGACAGGACCTACGAGCAGTACTTC
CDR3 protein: CASSTDRTYEQYF

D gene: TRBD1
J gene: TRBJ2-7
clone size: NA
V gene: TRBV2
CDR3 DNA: TGTGCCAGCAGTTCACGACAGGGGAGGTTTTCCTACGAGCAGTACTTC
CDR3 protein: CASSSRQGRFSYEQYF

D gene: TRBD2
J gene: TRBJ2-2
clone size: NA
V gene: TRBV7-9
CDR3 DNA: TGTGCCAGCAGTCTGGCGGGAGGCAACACCGGGGAGCTGTTTTTT
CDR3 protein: CASSLAGGNTGELFF

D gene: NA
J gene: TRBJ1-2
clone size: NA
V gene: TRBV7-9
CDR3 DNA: TGTGCCAGCAGCTTATCGGACTATGGCTACACCTTC
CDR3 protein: CASSLSDYGYTF

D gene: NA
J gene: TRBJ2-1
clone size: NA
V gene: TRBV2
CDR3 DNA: TGTGGTAGCGGAAGAAACAATGAGCAGTTCTTC
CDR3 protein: CGSGRNNEQFF

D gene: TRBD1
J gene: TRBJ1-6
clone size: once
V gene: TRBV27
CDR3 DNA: TGTGCCAGCAGTCCGGGACAGGGGGCAATAGCCCTCCACTTT
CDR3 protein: CASSPGQGAIALHF

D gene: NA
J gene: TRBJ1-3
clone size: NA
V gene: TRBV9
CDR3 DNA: TGTGCCAGCAGCGCCCATGAGGGTGTCGGAAACACCATATATTTT
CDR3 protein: CASSAHEGVGNTIYF

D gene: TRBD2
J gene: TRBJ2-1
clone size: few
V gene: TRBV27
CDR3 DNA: TGTGCCAGCAGTTTGGCTAGCGGGAACAATGAGCAGTTCTTC
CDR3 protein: CASSLASGNNEQFF

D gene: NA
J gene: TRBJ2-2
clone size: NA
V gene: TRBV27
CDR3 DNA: TGTGCCAGCAGTTTCCTAGCGCCCGGGGAGCTGTTTTTT
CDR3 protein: CASSFLAPGELFF

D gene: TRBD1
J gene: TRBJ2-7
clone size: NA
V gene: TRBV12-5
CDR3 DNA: TGTGCTAGTGGTTTGGGACAGGGGGGCGAGCAGTACTTC
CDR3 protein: CASGLGQGGEQYF

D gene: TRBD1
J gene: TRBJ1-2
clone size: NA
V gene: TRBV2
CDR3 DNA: TGTGCCAGCAGAGGGACAGGGGGCGTCTATGGCTACACCTTC
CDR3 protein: CASRGTGGVYGYTF

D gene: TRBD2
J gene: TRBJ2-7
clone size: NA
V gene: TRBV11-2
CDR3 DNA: TGTGCCAGCAGCTTAGGTCCGACTAGCGGGACATTC
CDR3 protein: CASSLGPTSGTF

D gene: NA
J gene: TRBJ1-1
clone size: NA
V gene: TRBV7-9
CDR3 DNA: TGTTCCAGCAGCCCAGCCCCGGAGGAAGCTTTCTTT
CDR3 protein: CSSSPAPEEAFF

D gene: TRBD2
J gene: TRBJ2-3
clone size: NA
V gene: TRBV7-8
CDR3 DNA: TGTGCCAGCAGCTTGGGGGGGAAGACAGATACGCAGTATTTT
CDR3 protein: CASSLGGKTDTQYF

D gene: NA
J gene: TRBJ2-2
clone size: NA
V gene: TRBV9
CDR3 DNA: TGTGCCAGCAGCGGCAGCGGGACAAAACGGGACACCGGGGAGCTGTTTTTT
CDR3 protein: CASSGSGTKRDTGELFF

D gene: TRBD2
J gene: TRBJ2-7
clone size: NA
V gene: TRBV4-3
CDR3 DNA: TGCGCCAGCAGCCAAGGTAGCGGGAGCTCCTACGAGCAGTACTTC
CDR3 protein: CASSQGSGSSYEQYF

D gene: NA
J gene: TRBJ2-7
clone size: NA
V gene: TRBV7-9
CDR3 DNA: TGTTCCAGCAGCTCTTCGGACTACACCTACGAGCAGTACTTC
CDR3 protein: CSSSSSDYTYEQYF

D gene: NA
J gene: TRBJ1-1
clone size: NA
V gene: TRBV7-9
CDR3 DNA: TGTGCCAGCAGCTTACTTGGAGTCGCGTTGAACACTGAAGCTTTCTTT
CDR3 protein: CASSLLGVALNTEAFF

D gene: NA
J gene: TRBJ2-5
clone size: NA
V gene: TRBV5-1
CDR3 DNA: TGCGCCAGCAGCAACAGCGGCCTAGCGGAGACCCAGTACTTC
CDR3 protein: CASSNSGLAETQYF